This T cell receptor (beta chain) was obtained from a study of T-cell memory formation after mild COVID-19. Study-level background: There were largely donor-specific TCR clusters. Study conclusions and caveats: Among clones peaking at day 37 in the second wave, SARS-CoV-2 specificity remained unconfirmed. Memory cells collected pre-infection included some clones that later responded, suggesting cross-reactive memory joined.

TCRdb analysed the 5' RACE reads with MiXCR anew, one entry per CDR3 protein. In the table there are hundreds of thousands of distinct CDR3 sequences, 15% to 20% of which are singletons. This clonotype was detected a few times. Its antigen is undetermined. With 5 bases removed from V and 5 bases from J, the gap between germline ends came to 12 bases. The CDR3 is 14 residues long. Per germline, CDR1 MNHNY and CDR2 SVGAGI (reference sequence). The source material was PBMCs or a T cell subset sorted from them (not recorded which). This chain joins TRBV6-6 and TRBJ2-2; weak D call: TRBD1 (6 bases). The sequence derives from an adult woman who had mild COVID-19 (a few samples of this study predate the infection). Cell type and time point are not known. CDR3 DNA: TGTGCCAGCAGTCCGCCGACAGGAACCGGGGAGCTGTTTTTT. Residues: CASSPPTGTGELFF.